Listed here is a single T cell receptor (beta chain). The target antigen is unknown. This entry belongs to a study of Tregs in tolerant kidney transplant recipients. Regarding the study as a whole: Some patients' samples used different primers over time, so nucleotide sequences weren't comparable.

Thawed PBMCs were rested overnight at 37°C with around 200 IU/ml IL-2 before regulatory T cell sorting. CDR1 and CDR2 from the germline V gene are SGHAT and FQNNGV. The CDR3 covers 11 residues. Produced via immunoSEQ multiplex PCR; TCRdb's table is partial and in-frame only. The sample consists of under 95,000 clones, 85% to 95% of them appearing once. Material: Tregs from blood, obtained before the transplant. The origin of this receptor is a human donor who received a combined kidney and bone marrow transplant. This rearrangement joins TRBV11-2 to TRBJ2-5; D gene unclear. The J call may be in error: the DNA end matches TRBJ2-7 better. This CDR3 reads CASSLGVEQYF. The DNA for the CDR3 is TGTGCCAGCAGCTTAGGGGTCGAGCAGTACTTC.